Listed below are T cell receptor beta chains from one sample, sequenced in a study of blood T cell repertoires in COVID-19. TCRdb keeps only in-frame clones here, not all; method: immunoSEQ multiplex PCR. The profile shows fewer than 300,000 clones, around 90% of them singletons. Sequencing input: PBMCs or T cells enriched from blood (not recorded which). These TCRs come from a woman aged 25 to 39 who had recovered from COVID-19. Both conserved end residues are part of each CDR3. The D gene is left open where the match is weak. Not every row has a clone size; where given, it reads once, few, many or a size class.

J,D,V,size,DNA,CDR3
TRBJ2-7,TRBD2,TRBV7-3,.,TGTGCCAGCAGCCCGGGACTAGCGGGGACCAGCGAGCAGTACTTC,CASSPGLAGTSEQYF
TRBJ1-2,.,TRBV15,.,TGTGCCACCAGCAGAGATCAGGCAGGCTATGGCTACACCTTC,CATSRDQAGYGYTF
TRBJ2-7,TRBD2,TRBV4-2,.,TGTGCCAGCAGCCAGACGACTAGCGGGAGAGTAATATACGAGCAGTACTTC,CASSQTTSGRVIYEQYF
TRBJ1-2,.,TRBV28,.,TGTGCCAGCAGTTTGCCCAGGGTTAGAGGAAACTATGGCTACACCTTC,CASSLPRVRGNYGYTF
TRBJ2-5,TRBD2,TRBV11-2,.,TGTGCCAGCAGCTTTCCGACCGGGGGGGGCAGGGAGACCCAGTACTTC,CASSFPTGGGRETQYF
TRBJ2-3,TRBD1,TRBV25-1,.,TGTGCCAGCCGACAGGGAGCCTTCACAGATACGCAGTATTTT,CASRQGAFTDTQYF
TRBJ2-1,TRBD2,TRBV6-6,.,TGTGCCAGCAGCGGGAGGGCCGGGTACAATGAGCAGTTCTTC,CASSGRAGYNEQFF
TRBJ1-5,TRBD1,TRBV19,.,TGTGCCAGTACCGTGACAGGGGGAAACAATCAGCCCCAGCATTTT,CASTVTGGNNQPQHF
TRBJ1-1,TRBD1,TRBV28,once,TGTGCCAGCAGTTTAGCAGGGGGCGCAAGCACTGAAGCTTTCTTT,CASSLAGGASTEAFF
TRBJ1-4,TRBD1,TRBV28,.,TGTGCCAGCAGTTCCCCCAGGGGGCCTGGCGAAAAACTGTTTTTT,CASSSPRGPGEKLFF
TRBJ2-1,.,TRBV10-1,.,TGCGCCAGCAGTCCCCAGGGGGAGGATGAGCAGTTCTTC,CASSPQGEDEQFF
TRBJ1-4,.,TRBV5-1,few,TGCGCCAGCAGCTTGGGACAAAGGGGTAGTAATGAAAAACTGTTTTTT,CASSLGQRGSNEKLFF
TRBJ1-2,.,TRBV6-1,.,TGTGCCAGCAGTGAACAGGAGGACTATGGCTACACCTTC,CASSEQEDYGYTF
TRBJ2-3,TRBD1,TRBV2,.,TGTGCCAGCAGTGAATTGAGACAGGGGGGAGCAGATACGCAGTATTTT,CASSELRQGGADTQYF
TRBJ1-1,TRBD1,TRBV19,.,TGTGCCAGTAGTCTCGGACAGGGGAGGACTGAAGCTTTCTTT,CASSLGQGRTEAFF
TRBJ2-6,.,TRBV4-3,few,TGCGCCAGCAGCCAAGATATTAACATCCACTCTGGGGCCAACGTCCTGACTTTC,CASSQDINIHSGANVLTF
TRBJ1-5,.,TRBV5-8,.,TGTGCCAGCAGCAAGCTCACGGGGAATCAGCCCCAGCATTTT,CASSKLTGNQPQHF
TRBJ2-7,.,TRBV6-5,.,TGTGCCAGCAGTTCCGGGACACCCTACGAGCAGTACTTC,CASSSGTPYEQYF
TRBJ2-5,TRBD1,TRBV7-2,.,TGTGCCAGCAGCTTAGGTTCGGGACAGCTACAAGAGACCCAGTACTTC,CASSLGSGQLQETQYF
TRBJ2-1,TRBD2,TRBV28,.,TGTGCCAGCAGTTCCTCAGGACTAGCGGCTCACAATGAGCAGTTCTTC,CASSSSGLAAHNEQFF
TRBJ2-3,TRBD2,TRBV15,.,TGTGCCACCAGCAGAGGGGAACTAGCGGGAGGCACAGATACGCAGTATTTT,CATSRGELAGGTDTQYF
TRBJ1-1,.,TRBV5-6,.,TGTGCCAGCAGGGCCAGGGATGGGCAAGCTTTCTTT,CASRARDGQAFF